The 12 T cell receptor beta chains in this list originate from one sample, sequenced in a study of blood T cell repertoires in COVID-19. The protocol was immunoSEQ multiplex PCR, while the TCRdb copy is restricted to in-frame clones and leaves out a portion. The sample consists of around 150,000 clones, approximately 80% of them appearing once. Sequencing was carried out using PBMCs or T cells enriched from blood (not recorded which). These receptors all stem from a middle-aged woman who had recovered from COVID-19.

The chain carries TRBV5-8 and TRBJ2-1, with unresolved D. With 6 bases removed from V and 4 bases from J, the gap between germline ends came to 11 bases. This CDR3 has 13 amino acids. Per germline, CDR1 SGHTS and CDR2 YDEGEE. For the CDR3, the DNA is TGTGCCAGCACTATACCCCCTTACAATGAGCAGTTCTTC. Translation gives CASTIPPYNEQFF.

The chain carries TRBV5-6 and TRBJ2-7, with 9 bases matching TRBD2. Trimming at V came to 4 bases and at J to 4 bases, leaving 12 bases not matched to a gene. Germline CDR1 SGHDT, CDR2 YYEEEE. There are 16 residues in the CDR3. In DNA form, the CDR3 reads TGTGCCAGCAGCCTCTTCGTTAGCGGGAGCTTATACGAGCAGTACTTC. Amino acid sequence: CASSLFVSGSLYEQYF.

The rearrangement joins TRBV9 to TRBJ2-3; 7 bases fit TRBD2. This CDR3 comprises 15 residues. V lost 4 bases, J lost 0 bases, and 5 bases stayed unmatched. Germline V gene data show CDR1 as SGDLS and CDR2 as YYNGEE. As DNA, the CDR3 is TGTGCCAGCAGCATGAGCGGGACTAGCACAGATACGCAGTATTTT. Translating gives CASSMSGTSTDTQYF.

The rearrangement joins TRBV30 to TRBJ1-2, with TRBD1 matching over 8 bases. The CDR3 covers 13 residues. Germline CDR1 GTSNPN, CDR2 SVGIG (reference sequence). Germline trimming cut 2 bases from V and 7 bases from J; bases unmatched to any gene: 6. DNA for the CDR3: TGTGCCTGGAGTCCAGGGGGCGCCTCTGGCTACACCTTC. Translating it yields CAWSPGGASGYTF.

The rearrangement joins TRBV7-2 to TRBJ1-3, with no clear D. V lost 2 bases, J lost 2 bases, and 10 bases lay in between. The CDR3 loop spans 15 amino acids. Germline lookup yields CDR1 SGHTA and CDR2 FQGNSA. CDR3 residues: CASSLTAETGNTIYF. The CDR3 region has the DNA TGTGCCAGCAGCTTAACAGCAGAAACTGGAAACACCATATATTTT.

The chain employs TRBV2 and TRBJ1-4; 11 bases are shared with TRBD1. Per germline, CDR1 SNHLY and CDR2 FYNNEI. V lost 1 base and J lost 2; bases outside the gene matches: 0. The CDR3 has 16 amino acids. CDR3: CASSEGTGGTNEKLFF. Written as DNA, the CDR3 is TGTGCCAGCAGTGAAGGGACAGGGGGCACTAATGAAAAACTGTTTTTT.

The V and J genes are TRBV10-1 and TRBJ2-7, with 13 bases aligning to TRBD2. This CDR3 comprises 16 residues. Per germline, CDR1 WNHNN and CDR2 SYGVQD (reference sequence). With 6 bases clipped from V and 2 bases from J, the junction kept 7 bases outside the gene matches. The CDR3 is CASREPGTSGTYEQYF. Written as DNA, the CDR3 is TGCGCCAGCAGGGAGCCAGGGACTAGCGGGACCTACGAGCAGTACTTC.

The V gene is TRBV7-6, the J gene TRBJ2-5, with a possible D match to TRBD1 (5 bases). The CDR3 has 12 residues. Trimming removed 4 bases from V and 4 bases from J, with 7 bases in between. Germline V lookup: CDR1 SGHVS, CDR2 FNYEAQ. The DNA of the CDR3 is TGTGCCAGCAGCTCAGGGCGAGAGACCCAGTACTTC. This gives the protein CASSSGRETQYF.

The chain is built from TRBV24-1 and TRBJ2-7; 10 positions match TRBD2. V lost 4 bases to trimming and J lost 5 bases; unmatched junction nucleotides: 13. The CDR3 spans 17 residues. Germline-derived CDR1 and CDR2 are KGHDR and SFDVKD. The CDR3 region is CATSDPFFSGRAHEQYF. CDR3 coding DNA: TGTGCCACCAGTGACCCCTTTTTCAGCGGGAGGGCCCACGAGCAGTACTTC.

The gene calls are TRBV3-1 (or the pseudogene TRBV3-2) and TRBJ1-3, with TRBD1 matching over 8 bases. CDR1 and CDR2 from the germline V gene are LGHDT and YNNKEL (reference sequence). The CDR3 runs 15 residues. Losses at the gene ends were 5 bases for V and 3 bases for J; bases not matched to a gene: 6. The DNA of the CDR3 is TGTGCCAGCAGCTTTGGACAGGGAAATGGAAACACCATATATTTT. Residues: CASSFGQGNGNTIYF.

As regards this clone: Other DNA variants within this sample encode the same CDR3. This sequence joins TRBV19 and TRBJ1-3; D is possibly TRBD1 (5 bases). This CDR3 region has 15 residues. Trimming took 3 bases from V and 0 from J, leaving 9 bases between them. Germline-derived CDR1 and CDR2 are LNHDA and SQIVND (reference sequence). The CDR3 nucleotides read TGTGCCAGTAGTATTAGACAGATCTCTGGAAACACCATATATTTT. It codes for CASSIRQISGNTIYF.

This clone was found once. The rearrangement links TRBV5-6 to TRBJ2-7; TRBD1 matches 8 bases. The CDR3 covers 14 residues. The germline V gene encodes CDR1 SGHDT and CDR2 YYEEEE. V lost 4 bases, J lost 2 bases, and 5 bases stayed unmatched. As DNA, the CDR3 is TGTGCCAGCAGCCCCGCGGGACAGGCCTACGAGCAGTACTTC. This gives the protein CASSPAGQAYEQYF.